This section outlines one T cell receptor beta chain sequence together with its context. Its antigen remains unknown. It was with a sample-barcoded 5' primer and a J-beta primer mix that a second PCR of roughly 7 to 12 cycles was run. With 12 random nucleotides, a template-switch adaptor tagged each individual cDNA molecule. TCRdb ran MiXCR on the 5' RACE reads and lists one entry per CDR3 protein. The sample carries hundreds of thousands of distinct CDR3 sequences, 40% to 45% recorded once. This entry is derived from a study of blood T cells in healthy people across ages. Study findings and constraints: There were more naive CD4+ cells and higher diversity in long-lived donors than in aged donors.

Per sample, extraction of total RNA gave at least 6 micrograms in every case. This receptor was obtained from an elderly man in good health. The sample comprised blood.

This chain's CDR3 is CASSERWSGRDNEQFF. The DNA for the CDR3 is TGTGCCAGCAGCGAGCGATGGAGCGGGAGGGACAATGAGCAGTTCTTC. V gene TRBV6-2 or TRBV6-3 combines with J gene TRBJ2-1, with TRBD2 identical over 10 bases. Germline V gene data show CDR1 as MNHEY and CDR2 as SVGEGT. The CDR3 sequence is 16 residues long. J gave up 5 bases and V 6 bases, and 10 bases lay outside the gene matches.